This T cell receptor (beta chain) was profiled in a study of shared clonotypes between healthy human individuals (dated by TCRdb to 2020 to 2022). With respect to the entire study: A couple of women and three men aged 18 to 49 years were included in the cohort. Blood TCR repertoires of several healthy adults were deeply sequenced to estimate repertoire size and the extent of clonotype sharing between individuals. Each donor's leukapheresis produced roughly between about 0.8 and 8.9 billion PBMCs. To increase sequencing depth and limit assay-specific biases, different laboratories used diverse techniques to prepare libraries and sequence TCR repertoires. Per donor, three plates each were used for CD4 naive and CD4 memory, two for CD8 naive, and one for CD8 memory.

This clone was detected a few times. What this receptor recognizes is not known. Per-nucleotide qualities are absent, and no much larger clonotype sits a single base away. Other DNA sequences of this sample code for an identical CDR3. The donors were healthy, HIV-negative adults who had no recently reported acute infections or vaccinations. Every donor was a Caucasian adult living in Nashville, Tennessee, USA. Magnetic negative selection was used to enrich CD4+ T cells, after which naive cells were positively selected on CD45RA and the negative fraction became the memory subset. After blood collection by leukapheresis, PBMCs were isolated using Ficoll-Histopaque density gradient centrifugation and then cryopreserved in the vapor phase of liquid nitrogen. Purity and quantity of every magnetically sorted T cell population were checked by analytical flow cytometry. Genomic DNA was isolated from each sorted fraction and quantified by UV absorbance on a Nanodrop 2000c.

At the junction V is shortened by 6 bases and J by 5 bases; bases outside the gene matches: 4. Via the germline V gene, CDR1 is SNHLY and CDR2 FYNNEI. There are 15 amino acids in the CDR3, from cysteine to phenylalanine inclusive. The retained sequence is limited to the CDR3, 45 bases, with the frame set at the first base. What the study reported, not specific to this receptor: Because the study included only a small number of donors, the genetic and exposure-history diversity represented was limited. Naive subsets generally had larger estimated clonotype richness than memory subsets. Compared with non-shared clonotypes, clonotypes shared by all four sorted-subset donors had higher generation probabilities. Pairwise subsampling indicated that sequencing depth was expected to affect the degree of clonotype sharing among donors. Sharing across several donors was observed for around 5% of naive CD4, less than 4% of naive CD8, about 2.3% of memory CD4, and about 0.4% of memory CD8 clonotypes. Rarefaction of sorted-subset datasets indicated incomplete sequencing despite the large sequencing depth. Sampling was restricted to blood, and TCR repertoires in tissues likely differ from the TCR repertoires found in blood.

Using the deep immunoSEQ assay, multiplex PCR amplified TCR CDR3 regions from genomic DNA. Extracted genomic DNA from each cell subset was spread evenly across all wells of several immunoSEQ 96-well plates, with each plate serving as a replicate. For sorted subsets, each replicate PCR was loaded with roughly 0.2 ug genomic DNA, equivalent to about 30,000 T cell genomes. Purified libraries were measured with a Qubit 3.0 fluorometer, size-checked on a Bioanalyzer 2100, and measured again with the KAPA Library Quantification kit. Every immunoSEQ 96-well plate was sequenced on a dedicated single-read 150-cycle Illumina NextSeq 550 flow cell. Per the source publication's procedure: Because the immunoSEQ output included only junctional sequences and no quality scores, the filtering could not be the same as the filtering used for full-length reads. Sequences were annotated with PyIR, a Python wrapper for IgBLAST v1.9, and V/J genes and CDR3 were assigned using IMGT germline references. Reads with weak V/J assignments (E-value above 1e-6), missing CDR3, stop codons, out-of-frame junctions, or ambiguous translated residues were removed. V3J clonotypes were defined as sequences sharing the same inferred V gene, J gene, and CDR3 amino acid sequence. To compute the percentage overlap between repertoires, the number of shared unique clonotypes was divided by the size of the smaller repertoire. RTK rarefaction, the Chao1 estimator, and Recon v2.1 estimates of unobserved clonotypes were used to assess repertoire richness. OLGA was used to compute generation probabilities for all TCRbeta clonotypes that the gDNA method yielded from a handful of donors. Sourced from immuneACCESS, this table was stored by TCRdb with only in-frame sequences that have V and J called. A share of the clones is absent; for the studies checked, an unresolved V gene accounts for under half, and the remainder has no known explanation. V and J calls and clone size are as listed in that table; D and trimming were resolved from the DNA. This sample is represented by around 1.1 million clones; around 82% of them were singletons. The top ten clones comprise 0.61% of the sample.

This TCR came from a man aged 18-30 years in good health. Some clones in this sample may be carry-over from other donors' samples. The sequence links TRBV2 to TRBJ2-5, with 15 central nucleotides matching TRBD2. The sequenced material came from memory CD4+ T cells from PBMCs. This specimen's cell subset or site label, per the study, means: CD45RA-negative fraction. The CDR3 here reads CASRLGLAGGETQYF. The DNA sequence follows: TGTGCCAGCAGGCTAGGACTAGCGGGAGGGGAGACCCAGTACTTC.